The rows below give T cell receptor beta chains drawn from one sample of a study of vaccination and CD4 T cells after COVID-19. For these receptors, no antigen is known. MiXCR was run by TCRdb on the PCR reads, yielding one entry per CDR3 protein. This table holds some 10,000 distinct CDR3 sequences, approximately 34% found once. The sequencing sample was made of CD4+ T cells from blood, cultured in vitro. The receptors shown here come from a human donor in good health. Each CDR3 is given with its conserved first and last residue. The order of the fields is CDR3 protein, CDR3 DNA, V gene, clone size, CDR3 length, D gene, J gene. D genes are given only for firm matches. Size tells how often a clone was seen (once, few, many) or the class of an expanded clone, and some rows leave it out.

CDR3 protein: CASRRGFGDEQYF; CDR3 DNA: TGTGCCAGCCGACGGGGCTTCGGCGACGAGCAGTACTTC; V gene: TRBV2; clone size: .; CDR3 length: 13; D gene: .; J gene: TRBJ2-7
CDR3 protein: CASSVGPTNYGYTF; CDR3 DNA: TGTGCCAGCAGTGTTGGGCCGACTAACTATGGCTACACCTTC; V gene: TRBV2; clone size: few; CDR3 length: 14; D gene: .; J gene: TRBJ1-2
CDR3 protein: CASSLSGWDQPQHF; CDR3 DNA: TGTGCCAGCAGTTTATCGGGTTGGGATCAGCCCCAGCATTTT; V gene: TRBV27; clone size: .; CDR3 length: 14; D gene: .; J gene: TRBJ1-5
CDR3 protein: CASSSGTGGLGQPQHF; CDR3 DNA: TGTGCCAGTAGTTCGGGGACAGGGGGACTGGGTCAGCCCCAGCATTTT; V gene: TRBV19; clone size: .; CDR3 length: 16; D gene: TRBD1; J gene: TRBJ1-5
CDR3 protein: CASAPRLARGPEQYF; CDR3 DNA: TGTGCCAGCGCACCACGATTGGCCAGGGGACCCGAGCAGTACTTC; V gene: TRBV5-8; clone size: .; CDR3 length: 15; D gene: .; J gene: TRBJ2-7
CDR3 protein: CASSSPIGGDTGELFF; CDR3 DNA: TGTGCCAGCAGTTCCCCGATAGGGGGAGACACCGGGGAGCTGTTTTTT; V gene: TRBV28; clone size: .; CDR3 length: 16; D gene: .; J gene: TRBJ2-2
CDR3 protein: CASSLGGGTIKGNYGYTF; CDR3 DNA: TGTGCCAGCAGCTTAGGAGGGGGTACGATTAAGGGTAACTATGGCTACACCTTC; V gene: TRBV7-2; clone size: .; CDR3 length: 18; D gene: .; J gene: TRBJ1-2
CDR3 protein: CASSLGPGHLTEAFF; CDR3 DNA: TGCGCCAGCAGCTTGGGCCCAGGGCATCTCACTGAAGCTTTCTTT; V gene: TRBV5-1; clone size: once; CDR3 length: 15; D gene: .; J gene: TRBJ1-1
CDR3 protein: CATSLAIMGNGNTIYF; CDR3 DNA: TGTGCCACCAGCTTGGCAATAATGGGCAATGGAAACACCATATATTTT; V gene: TRBV15; clone size: .; CDR3 length: 16; D gene: .; J gene: TRBJ1-3
CDR3 protein: CASSFSGSKETQYF; CDR3 DNA: TGTGCCAGCAGCTTTAGCGGGAGTAAAGAGACCCAGTACTTC; V gene: TRBV7-2; clone size: once; CDR3 length: 14; D gene: TRBD2; J gene: TRBJ2-5
CDR3 protein: CASSYGWGRQPQHF; CDR3 DNA: TGTGCCAGCAGTTACGGTTGGGGACGTCAGCCCCAGCATTTT; V gene: TRBV6-2/TRBV6-3; clone size: few; CDR3 length: 14; D gene: .; J gene: TRBJ1-5
CDR3 protein: CASRRWTNTGELFF; CDR3 DNA: TGTGCCAGCAGGAGGTGGACGAACACCGGGGAGCTGTTTTTT; V gene: TRBV6-1; clone size: .; CDR3 length: 14; D gene: .; J gene: TRBJ2-2
CDR3 protein: CASSYGQGADQPQHF; CDR3 DNA: TGTGCCAGCAGTTACGGACAGGGGGCTGATCAGCCCCAGCATTTT; V gene: TRBV6-2/TRBV6-3; clone size: .; CDR3 length: 15; D gene: TRBD1; J gene: TRBJ1-5
CDR3 protein: CASSQGGNGRALDEQFF; CDR3 DNA: TGCGCCAGCAGCCAAGGTGGGAACGGGAGGGCGTTGGATGAGCAGTTCTTC; V gene: TRBV4-3; clone size: .; CDR3 length: 17; D gene: TRBD2; J gene: TRBJ2-1
CDR3 protein: CASSQRTGNGYTF; CDR3 DNA: TGCGCCAGCAGCCAAAGGACAGGGAATGGCTACACCTTC; V gene: TRBV4-3; clone size: once; CDR3 length: 13; D gene: TRBD1; J gene: TRBJ1-2
CDR3 protein: CASSVPPGQGPSNTF; CDR3 DNA: TGTGCCAGCAGTGTCCCCCCGGGACAGGGGCCCTCGAACACCTTC; V gene: TRBV6-1; clone size: few; CDR3 length: 15; D gene: TRBD1; J gene: TRBJ1-2
CDR3 protein: CSARGRSSFKNEQFF; CDR3 DNA: TGCAGTGCTAGAGGAAGGTCGTCTTTCAAGAATGAGCAGTTCTTC; V gene: TRBV20-1; clone size: .; CDR3 length: 15; D gene: .; J gene: TRBJ2-1
CDR3 protein: CASHRGGETQYF; CDR3 DNA: TGTGCCAGCCACAGGGGAGGAGAGACCCAGTACTTC; V gene: TRBV2; clone size: few; CDR3 length: 12; D gene: .; J gene: TRBJ2-5
CDR3 protein: CASSQQGGETQYF; CDR3 DNA: TGTGCCAGCAGCCAACAGGGTGGAGAGACCCAGTACTTC; V gene: TRBV7-2; clone size: few; CDR3 length: 13; D gene: .; J gene: TRBJ2-5
CDR3 protein: CASSYGLADNEQFF; CDR3 DNA: TGTGCCAGCAGTTACGGGCTAGCGGACAATGAGCAGTTCTTC; V gene: TRBV6-5; clone size: .; CDR3 length: 14; D gene: TRBD2; J gene: TRBJ2-1
CDR3 protein: CASSSQGSGYTF; CDR3 DNA: TGTGCCAGCAGCTCCCAGGGGTCTGGCTACACCTTC; V gene: TRBV11-2; clone size: few; CDR3 length: 12; D gene: .; J gene: TRBJ1-2
CDR3 protein: CSARDSGNSANSPLHF; CDR3 DNA: TGCAGTGCTAGAGATTCAGGAAACAGTGCGAATTCACCCCTCCACTTT; V gene: TRBV20-1; clone size: few; CDR3 length: 16; D gene: .; J gene: TRBJ1-6
CDR3 protein: CAISEVGNQPQHF; CDR3 DNA: TGTGCCATCAGTGAAGTCGGGAATCAGCCCCAGCATTTT; V gene: TRBV10-3; clone size: few; CDR3 length: 13; D gene: .; J gene: TRBJ1-5
CDR3 protein: CASRHISTRTDTQYF; CDR3 DNA: TGTGCCAGCCGCCATATATCGACTAGAACAGATACGCAGTATTTT; V gene: TRBV14; clone size: .; CDR3 length: 15; D gene: .; J gene: TRBJ2-3
CDR3 protein: CASSLGTGRSSNQPQHF; CDR3 DNA: TGTGCCAGCAGCTTGGGGACAGGGCGTTCTAGCAATCAGCCCCAGCATTTT; V gene: TRBV5-8; clone size: .; CDR3 length: 17; D gene: TRBD1; J gene: TRBJ1-5
CDR3 protein: CASSQLAGVYNEQFF; CDR3 DNA: TGTGCCAGCAGCCAACTAGCGGGGGTCTACAATGAGCAGTTCTTC; V gene: TRBV7-8; clone size: .; CDR3 length: 15; D gene: TRBD2; J gene: TRBJ2-1
CDR3 protein: CSVARQGRETQYF; CDR3 DNA: TGCAGCGTTGCGCGACAGGGCCGGGAGACCCAGTACTTC; V gene: TRBV29-1; clone size: .; CDR3 length: 13; D gene: TRBD1; J gene: TRBJ2-5
CDR3 protein: CASSLGGPAAQFF; CDR3 DNA: TGTGCCAGTAGTTTGGGCGGGCCCGCGGCGCAGTTCTTC; V gene: TRBV19; clone size: few; CDR3 length: 13; D gene: .; J gene: TRBJ2-1
CDR3 protein: CSARDQLAEIETQYF; CDR3 DNA: TGCAGTGCTAGAGATCAACTAGCGGAGATAGAGACCCAGTACTTC; V gene: TRBV20-1; clone size: few; CDR3 length: 15; D gene: TRBD2; J gene: TRBJ2-5
CDR3 protein: CASSPDSHEQYF; CDR3 DNA: TGTGCCAGCAGTCCCGACAGTCACGAGCAGTACTTC; V gene: TRBV11-3; clone size: few; CDR3 length: 12; D gene: .; J gene: TRBJ2-7